This T cell receptor beta chain came from a study of T cell repertoires in cytomegalovirus infection. Germline V gene lookup returns CDR1 MNHEY and CDR2 SMNVEV (reference sequence). V gave up 6 bases and J gave up 6 bases, with 19 bases separating them. The CDR3 is made up of 15 amino acids. Only a few counts were recorded for this clonotype. Antigen: not known. TCRdb itself ran the reads through MiXCR, one entry per CDR3 protein. The table includes some 920,000 distinct CDR3 sequences, approximately 33% detected once. This TCR was recovered from a human donor in good health (CMV status not recorded). Some clones in this sample may be carry-over from other donors' samples. The sequencing used cultured CD8+ T cells from PBMCs, collected from culture after CMV antigen stimulation. The chain joins TRBV27 to TRBJ2-3, with a tentative D call TRBD1 (6 bases). The CDR3 sequence: CASRVEGDHGDTQYF. The CDR3 bases are TGTGCCAGCAGGGTAGAGGGGGATCATGGTGATACGCAGTATTTT.